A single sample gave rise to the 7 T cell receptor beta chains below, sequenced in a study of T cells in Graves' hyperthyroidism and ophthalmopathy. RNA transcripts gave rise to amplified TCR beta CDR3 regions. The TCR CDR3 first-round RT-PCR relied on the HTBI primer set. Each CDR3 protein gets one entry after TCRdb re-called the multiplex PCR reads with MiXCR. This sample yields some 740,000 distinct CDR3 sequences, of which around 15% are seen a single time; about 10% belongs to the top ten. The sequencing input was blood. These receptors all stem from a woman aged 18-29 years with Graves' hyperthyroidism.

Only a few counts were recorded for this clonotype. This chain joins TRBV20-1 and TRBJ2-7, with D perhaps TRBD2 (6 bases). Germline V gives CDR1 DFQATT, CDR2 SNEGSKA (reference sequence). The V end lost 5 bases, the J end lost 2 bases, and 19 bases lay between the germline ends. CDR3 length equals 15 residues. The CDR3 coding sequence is TGCAGTGCTCGACGAACCCCGGGAGCGGCCTACGAGCAGTACTTC. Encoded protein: CSARRTPGAAYEQYF.

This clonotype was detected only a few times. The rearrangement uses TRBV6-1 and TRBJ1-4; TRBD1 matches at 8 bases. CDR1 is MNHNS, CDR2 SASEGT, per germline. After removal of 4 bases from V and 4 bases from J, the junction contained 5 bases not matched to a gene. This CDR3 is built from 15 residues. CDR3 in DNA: TGTGCCAGCAGTGCCCAGGGGGCGGGTAATGAAAAACTGTTTTTT. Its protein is CASSAQGAGNEKLFF.

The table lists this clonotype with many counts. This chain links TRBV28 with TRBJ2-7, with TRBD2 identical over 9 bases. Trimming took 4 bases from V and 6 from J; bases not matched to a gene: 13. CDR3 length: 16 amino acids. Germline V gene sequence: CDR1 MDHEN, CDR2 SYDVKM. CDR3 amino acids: CASSSLIAGDFGEQYF. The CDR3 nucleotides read TGTGCCAGCAGTTCCCTCATAGCGGGAGATTTCGGCGAGCAGTACTTC.

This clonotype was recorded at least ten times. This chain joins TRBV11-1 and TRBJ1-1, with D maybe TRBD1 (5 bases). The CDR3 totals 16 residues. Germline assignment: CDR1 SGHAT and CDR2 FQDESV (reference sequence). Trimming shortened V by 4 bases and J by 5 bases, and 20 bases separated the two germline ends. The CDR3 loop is CASSSGPTYFATEAFF. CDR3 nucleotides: TGTGCCAGCAGCTCGGGACCGACATACTTTGCGACTGAAGCTTTCTTT.

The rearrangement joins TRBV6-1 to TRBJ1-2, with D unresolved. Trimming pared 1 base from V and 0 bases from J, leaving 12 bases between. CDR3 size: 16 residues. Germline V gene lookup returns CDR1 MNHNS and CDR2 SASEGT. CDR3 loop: CASSEGVAPANYGYTF. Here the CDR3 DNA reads TGTGCCAGCAGTGAAGGGGTAGCCCCCGCTAACTATGGCTACACCTTC.

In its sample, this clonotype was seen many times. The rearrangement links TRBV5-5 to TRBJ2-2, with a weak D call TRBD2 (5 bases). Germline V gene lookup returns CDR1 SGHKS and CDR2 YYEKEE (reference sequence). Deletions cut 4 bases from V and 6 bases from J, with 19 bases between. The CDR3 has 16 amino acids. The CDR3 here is CASSLRTPGSAGELFF. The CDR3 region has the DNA TGTGCCAGCAGCCTCAGGACTCCTGGGTCGGCCGGGGAGCTGTTTTTT.

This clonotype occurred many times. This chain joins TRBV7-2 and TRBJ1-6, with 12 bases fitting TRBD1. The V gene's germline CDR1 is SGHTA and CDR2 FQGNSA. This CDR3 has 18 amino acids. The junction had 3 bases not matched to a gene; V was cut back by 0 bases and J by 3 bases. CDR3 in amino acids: CASSLAGQGALYNSPLHF. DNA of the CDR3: TGTGCCAGCAGCTTAGCGGGACAGGGGGCCCTCTATAATTCACCCCTCCACTTT.